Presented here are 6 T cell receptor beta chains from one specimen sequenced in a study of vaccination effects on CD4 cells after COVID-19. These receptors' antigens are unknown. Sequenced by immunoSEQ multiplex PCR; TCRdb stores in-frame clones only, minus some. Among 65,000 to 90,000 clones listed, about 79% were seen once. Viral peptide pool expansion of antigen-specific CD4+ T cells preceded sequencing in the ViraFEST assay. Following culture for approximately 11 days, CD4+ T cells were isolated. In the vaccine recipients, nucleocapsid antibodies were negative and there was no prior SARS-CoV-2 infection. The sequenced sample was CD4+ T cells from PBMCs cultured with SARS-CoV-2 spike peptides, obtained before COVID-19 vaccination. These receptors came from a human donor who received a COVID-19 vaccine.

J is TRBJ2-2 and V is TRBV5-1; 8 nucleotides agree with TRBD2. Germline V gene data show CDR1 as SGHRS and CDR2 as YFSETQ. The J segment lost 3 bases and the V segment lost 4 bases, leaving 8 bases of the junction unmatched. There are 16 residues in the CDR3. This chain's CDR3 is CASSLTPTSDTGELFF. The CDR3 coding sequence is TGCGCCAGCAGCCTTACCCCGACTAGCGACACCGGGGAGCTGTTTTTT.

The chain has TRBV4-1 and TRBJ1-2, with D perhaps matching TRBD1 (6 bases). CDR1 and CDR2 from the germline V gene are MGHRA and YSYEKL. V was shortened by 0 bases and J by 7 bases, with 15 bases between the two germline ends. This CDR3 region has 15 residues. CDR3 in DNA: TGCGCCAGCAGCCAAGATGGGGACACTCGTCGTGGCTACACCTTC. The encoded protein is CASSQDGDTRRGYTF.

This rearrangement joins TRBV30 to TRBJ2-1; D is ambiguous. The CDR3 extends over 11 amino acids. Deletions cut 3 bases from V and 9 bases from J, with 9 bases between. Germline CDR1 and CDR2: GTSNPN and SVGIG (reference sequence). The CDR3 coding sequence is TGTGCCTGGAGGGCTAATGGTGAGCAGTTCTTC. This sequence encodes CAWRANGEQFF.

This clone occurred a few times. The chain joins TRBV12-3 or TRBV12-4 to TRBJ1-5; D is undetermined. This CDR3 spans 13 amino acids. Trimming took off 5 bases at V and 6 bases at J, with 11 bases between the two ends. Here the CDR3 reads CASSKSDFQPQHF. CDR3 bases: TGTGCCAGCAGTAAATCAGATTTTCAGCCCCAGCATTTT.

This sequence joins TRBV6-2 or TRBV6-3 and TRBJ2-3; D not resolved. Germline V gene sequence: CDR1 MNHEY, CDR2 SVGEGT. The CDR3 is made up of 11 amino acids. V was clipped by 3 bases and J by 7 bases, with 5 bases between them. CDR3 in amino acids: CASSYLYTQYF. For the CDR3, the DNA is TGTGCCAGCAGTTATTTGTATACGCAGTATTTT.

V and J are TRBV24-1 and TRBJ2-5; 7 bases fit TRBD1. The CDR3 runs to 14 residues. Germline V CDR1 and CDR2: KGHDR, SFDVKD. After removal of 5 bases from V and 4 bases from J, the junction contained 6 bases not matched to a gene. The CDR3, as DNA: TGTGCCACCAGTGTTACGACAGGGCCAGAGACCCAGTACTTC. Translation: CATSVTTGPETQYF.